This TCR beta chain is drawn from a study of shared clonotypes between healthy human individuals. Overall study context: With ages of 18 to 49, the donors were two women and a few men. Study conclusions and caveats: Memory subsets generally showed smaller estimated richness than naive subsets did. Depth of sequencing was expected to influence donor clonotype sharing.

This clone was detected once. Its antigen is not known. Authors' processing steps: Filtering was not the same, since immunoSEQ gave junction-only sequences without quality scores. The data were produced by immunoSEQ multiplex PCR, yet TCRdb's version contains in-frame clones alone and is incomplete. The DNA gave D and trimming, while V, J and clone size come from that table. The sample gives roughly 2,500,000 clones, under 95% of which show up once; around 0.4% is in the top ten. Trimming stripped 0 bases from V and 1 base from J, with 9 bases between. This CDR3 is 15 amino acids long. Germline V CDR1 and CDR2: SGHVS, FNYEAQ.

This TCR was sampled from a man aged 18 to 29 in good health. Some clones in this sample may be carry-over from other donors' samples. The chain combines TRBV7-6 with TRBJ2-5, with D tentatively TRBD1 (5 bases). Sequencing input: naive CD4+ T cells from PBMCs. Subset in this sample: CD45RA+ positively selected. CDR3 nucleotides: TGTGCCAGCAGCTTAGCTGGGGCAGCCCAAGAGACCCAGTACTTC. Translated: CASSLAGAAQETQYF. The full variable domain, in which reference TRBV7-6 and TRBJ2-5 provide the parts outside the CDR3, is GAGVSQSPRYKVTKRGQDVALRCDPISGHVSLYWYRQALGQGPEFLTYFNYEAQQDKSGLPNDRFSAERPEGSISTLTIQRTEQRDSAMYRCASSLAGAAQETQYFGPGTRLLVL.